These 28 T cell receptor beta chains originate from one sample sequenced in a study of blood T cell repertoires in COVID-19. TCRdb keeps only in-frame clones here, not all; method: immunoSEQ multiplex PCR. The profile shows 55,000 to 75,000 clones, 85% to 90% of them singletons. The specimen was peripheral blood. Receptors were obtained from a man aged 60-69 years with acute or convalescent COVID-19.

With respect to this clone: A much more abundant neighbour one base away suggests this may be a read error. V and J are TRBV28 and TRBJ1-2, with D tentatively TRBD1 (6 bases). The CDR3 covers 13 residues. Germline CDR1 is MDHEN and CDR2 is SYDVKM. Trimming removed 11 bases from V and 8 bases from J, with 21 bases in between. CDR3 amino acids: CAGGRGEGYGYTF. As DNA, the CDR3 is TGTGCCGGGGGGCGGGGGGAAGGCTACGGCTACACCTTC.

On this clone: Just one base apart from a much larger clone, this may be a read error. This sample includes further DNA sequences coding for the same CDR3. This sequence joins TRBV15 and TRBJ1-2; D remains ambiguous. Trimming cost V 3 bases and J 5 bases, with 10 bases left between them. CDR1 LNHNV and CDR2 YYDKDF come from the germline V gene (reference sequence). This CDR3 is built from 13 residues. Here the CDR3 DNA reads TGTGCCACCAGCAGGCCAGAAATTTATGGCTACACCTTC. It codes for CATSRPEIYGYTF.

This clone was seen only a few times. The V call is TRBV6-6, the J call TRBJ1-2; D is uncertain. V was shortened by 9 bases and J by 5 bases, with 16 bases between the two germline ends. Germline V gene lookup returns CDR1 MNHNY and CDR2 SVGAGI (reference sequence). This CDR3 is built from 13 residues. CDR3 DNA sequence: TGTGCCAGTTTATCCAGCGGGATATATGGCTACACCTTC. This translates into CASLSSGIYGYTF.

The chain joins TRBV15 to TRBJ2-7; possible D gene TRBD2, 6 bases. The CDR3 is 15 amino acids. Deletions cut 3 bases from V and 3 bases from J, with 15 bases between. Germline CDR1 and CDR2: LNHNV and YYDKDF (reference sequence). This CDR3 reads CATSREGIGYYEQYF. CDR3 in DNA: TGTGCCACCAGCAGGGAGGGAATCGGCTACTACGAGCAGTACTTC. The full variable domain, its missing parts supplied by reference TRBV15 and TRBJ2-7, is DAMVIQNPRYQVTQFGKPVTLSCSQTLNHNVMYWYQQKSSQAPKLLFHYYDKDFNNEADTPDNFQSRRPNTSFCFLDIRSPGLGDTAMYLCATSREGIGYYEQYFGPGTRLTVT.

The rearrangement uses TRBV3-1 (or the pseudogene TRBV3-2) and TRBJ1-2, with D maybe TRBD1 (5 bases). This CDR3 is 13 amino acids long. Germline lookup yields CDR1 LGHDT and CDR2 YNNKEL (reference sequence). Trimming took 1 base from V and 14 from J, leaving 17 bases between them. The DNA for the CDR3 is TGTGCCAGCAGCCAAGGAGGTGGCAGGGCCTATACCTTC. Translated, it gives CASSQGGGRAYTF.

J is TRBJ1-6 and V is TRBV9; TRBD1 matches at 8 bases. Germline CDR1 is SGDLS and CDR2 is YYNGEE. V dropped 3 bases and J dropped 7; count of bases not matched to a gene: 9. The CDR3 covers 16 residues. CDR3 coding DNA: TGTGCCAGCAGCGCCACCAGGGACAGGACGAATTCACCCCTCCACTTT. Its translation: CASSATRDRTNSPLHF.

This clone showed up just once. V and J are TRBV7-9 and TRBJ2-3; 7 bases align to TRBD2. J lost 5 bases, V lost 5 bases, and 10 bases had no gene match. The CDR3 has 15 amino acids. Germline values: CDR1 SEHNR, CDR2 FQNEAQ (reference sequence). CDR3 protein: CASSGRGRSEDTQYF. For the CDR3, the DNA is TGTGCCAGCAGCGGGAGGGGTAGGTCCGAAGATACGCAGTATTTT.

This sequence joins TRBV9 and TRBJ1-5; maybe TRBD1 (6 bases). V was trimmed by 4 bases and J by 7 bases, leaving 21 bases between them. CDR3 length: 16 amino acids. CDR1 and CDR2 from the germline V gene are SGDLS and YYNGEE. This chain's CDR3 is CASSPTTGGAGQPQHF. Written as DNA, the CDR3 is TGTGCCAGCAGCCCAACAACGGGGGGGGCCGGACAGCCCCAGCATTTT.

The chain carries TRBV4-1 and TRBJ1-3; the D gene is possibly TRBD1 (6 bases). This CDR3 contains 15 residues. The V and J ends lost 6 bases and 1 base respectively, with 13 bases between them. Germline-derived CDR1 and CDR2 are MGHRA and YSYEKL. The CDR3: CASSHAGASGNTIYF. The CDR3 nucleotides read TGCGCCAGCAGTCACGCAGGGGCATCTGGAAACACCATATATTTT.

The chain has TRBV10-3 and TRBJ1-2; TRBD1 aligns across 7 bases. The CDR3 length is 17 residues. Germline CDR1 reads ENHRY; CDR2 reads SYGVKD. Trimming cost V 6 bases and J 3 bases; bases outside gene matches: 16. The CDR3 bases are TGTGCCATCAGGCGGACCCGGTTAGGACAGGAAGACTATGGCTACACCTTC. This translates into CAIRRTRLGQEDYGYTF.

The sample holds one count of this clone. The DNA of the CDR3 is TGCGCCAGCAGCTTGGCCGGGGGACAGGCAAACTACGAGCAGTACTTC. It encodes CASSLAGGQANYEQYF. The V gene is TRBV5-1, the J gene TRBJ2-7, with 8 bases identical to TRBD1. This CDR3 spans 16 amino acids. CDR1 is SGHRS and CDR2 is YFSETQ in the germline V gene. V lost 0 bases, J lost 3 bases, and 8 bases stayed unmatched.

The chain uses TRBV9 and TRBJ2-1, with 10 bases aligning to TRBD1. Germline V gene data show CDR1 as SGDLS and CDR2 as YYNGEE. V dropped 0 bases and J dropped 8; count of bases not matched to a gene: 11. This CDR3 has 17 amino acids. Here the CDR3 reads CASSVATGDRGLDEQFF. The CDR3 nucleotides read TGTGCCAGCAGCGTAGCTACAGGGGACAGGGGCCTCGATGAGCAGTTCTTC.

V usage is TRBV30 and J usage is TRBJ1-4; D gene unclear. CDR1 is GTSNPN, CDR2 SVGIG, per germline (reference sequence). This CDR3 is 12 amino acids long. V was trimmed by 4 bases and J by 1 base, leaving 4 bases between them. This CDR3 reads CAWTVTNEKLFF. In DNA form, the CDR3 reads TGTGCCTGGACCGTAACTAATGAAAAACTGTTTTTT.

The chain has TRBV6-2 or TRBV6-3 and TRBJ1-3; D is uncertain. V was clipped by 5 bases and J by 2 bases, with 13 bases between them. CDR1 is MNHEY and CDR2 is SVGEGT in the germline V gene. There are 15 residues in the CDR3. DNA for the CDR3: TGTGCCAGCAGTCGACTACCAGGTCCTGGAAACACCATATATTTT. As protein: CASSRLPGPGNTIYF.

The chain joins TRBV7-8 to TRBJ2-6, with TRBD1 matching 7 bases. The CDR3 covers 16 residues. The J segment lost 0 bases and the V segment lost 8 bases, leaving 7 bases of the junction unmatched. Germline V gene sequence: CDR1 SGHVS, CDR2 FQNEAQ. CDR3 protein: CASGRTGRSGANVLTF. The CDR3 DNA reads TGTGCCAGCGGCCGGACAGGCCGCTCTGGGGCCAACGTCCTGACTTTC.

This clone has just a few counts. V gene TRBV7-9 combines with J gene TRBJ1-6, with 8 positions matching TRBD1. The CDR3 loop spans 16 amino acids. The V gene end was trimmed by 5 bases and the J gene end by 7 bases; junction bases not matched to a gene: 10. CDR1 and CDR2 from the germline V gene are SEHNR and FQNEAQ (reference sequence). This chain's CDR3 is CASSLSSDRGNSPLHF. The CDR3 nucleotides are TGTGCCAGCAGCCTATCTTCTGACAGGGGCAATTCACCCCTCCACTTT.

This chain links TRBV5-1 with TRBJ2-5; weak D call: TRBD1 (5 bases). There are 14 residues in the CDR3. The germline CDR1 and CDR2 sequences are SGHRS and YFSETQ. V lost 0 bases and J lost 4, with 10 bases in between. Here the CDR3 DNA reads TGCGCCAGCAGCTTGGGGACAAAAGGAGAGACCCAGTACTTC. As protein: CASSLGTKGETQYF.

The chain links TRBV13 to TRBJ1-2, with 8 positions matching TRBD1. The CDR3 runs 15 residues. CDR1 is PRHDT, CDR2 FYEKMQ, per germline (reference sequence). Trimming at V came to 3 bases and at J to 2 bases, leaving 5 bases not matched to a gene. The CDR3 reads CASSLRQGQNYGYTF. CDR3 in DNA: TGTGCCAGCAGCTTGCGACAGGGGCAGAACTATGGCTACACCTTC.

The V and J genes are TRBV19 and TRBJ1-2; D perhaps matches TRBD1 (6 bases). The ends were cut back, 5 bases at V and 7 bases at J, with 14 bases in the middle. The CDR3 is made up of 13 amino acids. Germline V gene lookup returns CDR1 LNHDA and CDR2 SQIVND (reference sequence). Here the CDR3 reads CASSPTLQGGYTF. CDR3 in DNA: TGTGCCAGTAGTCCGACATTACAGGGTGGCTACACCTTC.

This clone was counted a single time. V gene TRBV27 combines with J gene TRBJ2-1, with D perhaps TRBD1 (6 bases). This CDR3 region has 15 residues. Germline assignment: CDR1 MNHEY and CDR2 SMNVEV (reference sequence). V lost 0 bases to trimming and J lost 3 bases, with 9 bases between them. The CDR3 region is CASSLSTGYYNEQFF. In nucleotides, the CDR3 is TGTGCCAGCAGTTTATCTACAGGGTACTACAATGAGCAGTTCTTC.

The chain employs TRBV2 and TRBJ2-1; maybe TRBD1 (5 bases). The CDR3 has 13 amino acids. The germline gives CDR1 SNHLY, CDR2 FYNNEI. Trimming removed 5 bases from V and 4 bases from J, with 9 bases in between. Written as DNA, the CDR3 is TGTGCCAGCAGTCTTTCAGGGTACAATGAGCAGTTCTTC. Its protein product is CASSLSGYNEQFF.

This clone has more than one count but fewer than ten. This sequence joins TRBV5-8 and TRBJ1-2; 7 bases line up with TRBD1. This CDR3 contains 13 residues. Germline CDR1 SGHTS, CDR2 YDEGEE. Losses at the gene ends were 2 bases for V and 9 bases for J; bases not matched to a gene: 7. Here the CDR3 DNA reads TGTGCCAGCAGCTTAGTCCGGGGACAGAGCTACACCTTC. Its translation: CASSLVRGQSYTF.

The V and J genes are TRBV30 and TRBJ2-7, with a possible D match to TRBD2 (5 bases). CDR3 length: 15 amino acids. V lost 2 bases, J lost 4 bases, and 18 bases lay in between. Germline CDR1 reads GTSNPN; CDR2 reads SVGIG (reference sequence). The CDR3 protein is CAWSTHLGVLYEQYF. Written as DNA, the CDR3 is TGTGCCTGGAGTACCCACCTCGGGGTTCTTTACGAGCAGTACTTC.

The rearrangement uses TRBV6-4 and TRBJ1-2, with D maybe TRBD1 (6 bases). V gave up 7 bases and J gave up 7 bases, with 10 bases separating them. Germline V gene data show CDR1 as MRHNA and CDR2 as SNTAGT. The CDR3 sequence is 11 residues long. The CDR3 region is CASIQGPGYTF. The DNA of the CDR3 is TGTGCCAGCATACAGGGCCCTGGCTACACCTTC.

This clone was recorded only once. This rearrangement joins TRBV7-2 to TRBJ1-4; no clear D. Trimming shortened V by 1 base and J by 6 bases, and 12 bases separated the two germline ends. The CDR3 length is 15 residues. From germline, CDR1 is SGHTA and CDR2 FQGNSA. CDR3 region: CASSLGRPLYEKLFF. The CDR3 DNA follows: TGTGCCAGCAGCTTAGGACGACCACTATATGAAAAACTGTTTTTT.

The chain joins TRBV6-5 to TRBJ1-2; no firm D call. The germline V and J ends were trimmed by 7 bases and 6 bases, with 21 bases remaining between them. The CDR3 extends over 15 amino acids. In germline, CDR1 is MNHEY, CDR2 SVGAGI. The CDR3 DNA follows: TGTGCCAGCACCAGGTGGGCTGGTTCTCCCCATGGCTACACCTTC. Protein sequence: CASTRWAGSPHGYTF.

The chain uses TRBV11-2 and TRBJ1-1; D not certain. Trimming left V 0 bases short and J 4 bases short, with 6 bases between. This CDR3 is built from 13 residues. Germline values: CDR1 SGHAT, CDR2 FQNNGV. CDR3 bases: TGTGCCAGCAGCTTAGATATGCGCACTGAAGCTTTCTTT. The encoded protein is CASSLDMRTEAFF.

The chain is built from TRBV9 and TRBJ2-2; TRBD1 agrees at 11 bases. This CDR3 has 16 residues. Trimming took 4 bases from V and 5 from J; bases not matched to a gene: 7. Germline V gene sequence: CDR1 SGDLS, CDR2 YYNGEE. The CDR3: CASSPRDRGLTGELFF. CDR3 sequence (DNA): TGTGCCAGCAGCCCCCGGGACAGGGGGTTAACCGGGGAGCTGTTTTTT.